This T cell receptor beta chain was found in a study of blood T cell repertoires in COVID-19. Overall study context: Sites in the United States, Italy and Spain provided acute and convalescent COVID-19 samples.

This table comes from immunoSEQ multiplex PCR, and its TCRdb copy is limited to in-frame clones, with some not included. The sample shows some 43,000 clones, about nine tenths of them seen only once. Notes on this clone: Additional DNA sequences in this sample encode the identical CDR3.

Sequenced input: peripheral blood. The origin of this receptor is a man between 60 and 75 years old with active COVID-19.

This chain's CDR3 is CASSQDSMLQGNTIYF. The CDR3 DNA reads TGTGCCAGCAGCCAAGATAGTATGTTACAGGGAAACACCATATATTTT. This chain connects TRBV3-1 (or the pseudogene TRBV3-2) to TRBJ1-3; D gene ambiguous. The CDR3 extends over 16 amino acids. The germline V gene has CDR1 LGHDT and CDR2 YNNKEL (reference sequence). V dropped 0 bases and J dropped 4 bases, with 13 bases sitting between them.